This T cell receptor (beta chain) was observed in a study of blood T cells in healthy people across ages. As to this clonotype: What it binds is not known. Germline and junction disagree at one end, which may indicate a read error.

This CDR3 contains 15 residues. The germline V gene encodes CDR1 LGHNA and CDR2 YSLEER. A second 7 to 11 cycle PCR used barcoded and J-beta primers. Sequencing of every sample gave 2.5 million or more CDR3-containing paired-end reads. TCRdb recomputed calls from the 5' RACE reads with MiXCR, one row per CDR3 protein. The sample contains hundreds of thousands of distinct CDR3 sequences, 20% to 25% of which appear only once. Study-wide findings and caveats: Older individuals had lower TCR beta diversity per million T cells (the decline was roughly linear).

Separately, the same data were catalogued under a study of T cells of mothers and their children. That study adds: Every microgram of extracted RNA entered cDNA synthesis, approximately 1.5 ug per 15 ul. Pairs that are related and pairs that are unrelated have TCR recombination output shaped similarly by thymic selection.

This rearrangement joins TRBV4-3 to TRBJ1-2; 10 bases map to TRBD1. The source material was blood. This clonotype was sampled from a boy aged 5 to 17 in good health. CDR3 DNA sequence: TGCGCCAGCAGCCCCCGGGACAGGGGTAACCATGGCTACACCTTC. This sequence encodes CASSPRDRGNHGYTF.